This passage covers 16 T cell receptor beta chains from one sample sequenced in a study of T cells in localized non-small cell lung cancer. This table comes from immunoSEQ multiplex PCR, and its TCRdb copy is limited to in-frame clones, with some not included. The sample includes more than 30,000 clones, 85% to 90% of them seen just once. The sample consisted of peripheral blood, taken before any cancer treatment. These receptors were collected from a male donor older than 55 with stage III lung adenocarcinoma.

The V gene is TRBV15, the J gene TRBJ2-7; 7 positions agree with TRBD1. This CDR3 is built from 16 residues. Looked up from germline, CDR1 is LNHNV and CDR2 is YYDKDF (reference sequence). Losses at the gene ends were 5 bases for V and 2 bases for J; bases not matched to a gene: 12. The CDR3 coding sequence is TGTGCCACCAGCGGGGAAGTACAGGGGAAACCCTACGAGCAGTACTTC. It specifies CATSGEVQGKPYEQYF.

The V call is TRBV5-4, the J call TRBJ2-6; D gene ambiguous. The germline V gene encodes CDR1 SGHNT and CDR2 YYREEE (reference sequence). V shed 0 bases and J shed 4 bases, with 8 bases lying between them. The CDR3 has 15 residues. The CDR3 bases are TGTGCCAGCAGCTTGGTCGGAGCAGGGGCCAACGTCCTGACTTTC. It codes for CASSLVGAGANVLTF.

V and J are TRBV7-2 and TRBJ2-3; D unclear. Deletions cut 5 bases from V and 6 bases from J, with 12 bases between. This CDR3 is 13 amino acids long. Germline V gene data show CDR1 as SGHTA and CDR2 as FQGNSA. The CDR3 region is CASSPTVTDTQYF. CDR3 in DNA: TGTGCCAGCAGCCCGACTGTAACCGATACGCAGTATTTT.

This rearrangement joins TRBV19 to TRBJ1-2, with TRBD1 identical over 10 bases. V trimming: 5 bases; J trimming: 6 bases; junction bases outside the gene matches: 9. CDR3 length equals 15 residues. CDR1 is LNHDA and CDR2 is SQIVND in the germline V gene (reference sequence). In DNA form, the CDR3 reads TGTGCCAGTAGTCAGACCGGGACAGGGGCGAATGGCTACACCTTC. It codes for CASSQTGTGANGYTF.

The chain couples TRBV18 to TRBJ2-7; 10 bases fit TRBD2. The germline CDR1 and CDR2 sequences are KGHSH and LQKENI. V dropped 0 bases and J dropped 5; count of bases not matched to a gene: 4. This CDR3 has 15 amino acids. The CDR3 DNA is TGTGCCAGCTCACCACCAAGCGGGAGGGCCCACGAGCAGTACTTC. Its translation is CASSPPSGRAHEQYF. The variable domain in full, completed from reference TRBV18 and TRBJ2-7, reads NAGVMQNPRHLVRRRGQEARLRCSPMKGHSHVYWYRQLPEEGLKFMVYLQKENIIDESGMPKERFSAEFPKEGPSILRIQQVVRGDSAAYFCASSPPSGRAHEQYFGPGTRLTVT.

The V call is TRBV6-4, the J call TRBJ2-1, with D uncertain. V was clipped by 5 bases and J by 4 bases, with 9 bases between them. The CDR3 loop spans 13 amino acids. The germline V gene encodes CDR1 MRHNA and CDR2 SNTAGT. The CDR3 here is CASSPDRYNEQFF. In DNA form, the CDR3 reads TGTGCCAGCAGTCCCGATCGATACAATGAGCAGTTCTTC.

The chain combines TRBV19 with TRBJ1-2; D is uncertain. The CDR3 loop spans 15 amino acids. V lost 3 bases, J lost 4 bases, and 15 bases lay in between. The germline V gene has CDR1 LNHDA and CDR2 SQIVND (reference sequence). The CDR3 nucleotides read TGTGCCAGTAGTATTCCGGGGTCCCCGATCTATGGCTACACCTTC. Residues: CASSIPGSPIYGYTF.

V gene TRBV5-1 combines with J gene TRBJ2-1; a possible D gene is TRBD2 (6 bases). Germline CDR1 SGHRS, CDR2 YFSETQ. Trimming stripped 3 bases from V and 0 bases from J, with 7 bases between. This CDR3 comprises 14 residues. The CDR3 region is CASSWTISYNEQFF. CDR3 sequence (DNA): TGCGCCAGCAGCTGGACTATCTCCTACAATGAGCAGTTCTTC.

The chain uses TRBV27 and TRBJ2-1; 7 bases are shared with TRBD1. From germline, CDR1 is MNHEY and CDR2 SMNVEV (reference sequence). The CDR3 is 19 amino acids. Trimming at V came to 1 base and at J to 7 bases, leaving 19 bases not matched to a gene. DNA for the CDR3: TGTGCCAGCAGTTTATGGGTCAAACTAAGACAGGGTGAGGCTAATGAGCAGTTCTTC. Protein product: CASSLWVKLRQGEANEQFF.

The chain recombines TRBV19 with TRBJ1-5; tentatively, D is TRBD1 (5 bases). The CDR3 covers 19 residues. Trimming shortened V by 0 bases and J by 0 bases, and 18 bases separated the two germline ends. Germline V gene sequence: CDR1 LNHDA, CDR2 SQIVND (reference sequence). The CDR3 bases are TGTGCCAGTAGTATAGAGGGGACTGTTCCCTATTATAGCAATCAGCCCCAGCATTTT. This codes for CASSIEGTVPYYSNQPQHF. The whole variable domain, remainder taken from reference TRBV19 and TRBJ1-5, is DGGITQSPKYLFRKEGQNVTLSCEQNLNHDAMYWYRQDPGQGLRLIYYSQIVNDFQKGDIAEGYSVSREKKESFPLTVTSAQKNPTAFYLCASSIEGTVPYYSNQPQHFGDGTRLSIL.

This chain links TRBV10-1 with TRBJ1-2; D gene ambiguous. V lost 2 bases, J lost 4 bases, and 17 bases lay in between. From germline, CDR1 is WNHNN and CDR2 SYGVQD (reference sequence). The CDR3 is 16 residues long. The CDR3 region is CASSEHGLGIGYGYTF. CDR3 DNA: TGCGCCAGCAGTGAGCACGGGTTGGGTATTGGCTATGGCTACACCTTC.

The chain is built from TRBV10-2 and TRBJ2-1, with TRBD2 identical over 9 bases. The CDR3 runs 18 residues. The V segment lost 0 bases and the J segment 5 bases; nucleotides outside the gene matches: 11. Germline CDR1 is WSHSY and CDR2 is SAAADI. This chain's CDR3 is CASSESRVAGVRDNEQFF. CDR3 sequence (DNA): TGCGCCAGCAGTGAGTCGAGAGTAGCGGGAGTGCGGGACAATGAGCAGTTCTTC.

Written as DNA, the CDR3 is TGTGCCAGCAGTTACTCGAATTGGGGTGGCTACACCTTC. It specifies CASSYSNWGGYTF. The V call is TRBV6-5, the J call TRBJ1-2, with no clear D. CDR3 size: 13 residues. The germline V gene has CDR1 MNHEY and CDR2 SVGAGI. V was cut by 0 bases and J by 7 bases, with 9 bases left in between.

The genes are TRBV4-2 and TRBJ2-1; D uncertain. V was cut by 0 bases and J by 4 bases, with 16 bases left in between. This CDR3 is built from 17 residues. Germline values: CDR1 LGHNA, CDR2 YNFKEQ. The CDR3 region has the DNA TGTGCCAGCAGCCAAGAATGGGCTAAAAATTTGTACAATGAGCAGTTCTTC. Translation: CASSQEWAKNLYNEQFF.

This clone showed up just a few times. The V and J genes are TRBV5-1 and TRBJ2-1; D might be TRBD2 (5 bases). Trimming removed 4 bases from V and 1 base from J, with 9 bases in between. The CDR3 is 14 amino acids. The germline V gene has CDR1 SGHRS and CDR2 YFSETQ. The CDR3 nucleotides are TGCGCCAGCAGCCACGAGGGTTCCTACAATGAGCAGTTCTTC. This encodes CASSHEGSYNEQFF.

This clone was recorded once. The germline gene is not matched at one end of the junction; a read error may be the cause. Other DNA sequences in the same sample also yield this CDR3. This chain connects TRBV6-1 to TRBJ1-1; maybe TRBD1 (6 bases). This CDR3 is 13 amino acids long. Germline V gene sequence: CDR1 MNHNS, CDR2 SASEGT. The CDR3 nucleotides are TGTGCTAGCAAAACAGGGTTGAACACTGAAGCTTTCTTT. Residues: CASKTGLNTEAFF.